These 28 T cell receptor beta chains came from one sample sequenced in a study of cytomegalovirus exposure and HLA in healthy donors (dated 2017 in TCRdb). The library was generated by the immunoSEQ multiplex PCR assay. For the multiplex PCR, a mixture combining 60 forward primers for TCR Vbeta segments and 13 reverse primers for TCR Jbeta segments was used. TCRdb obtained this table from immuneACCESS and retained in-frame rearrangements with V and J assigned. These tables miss some clones; where compared with another copy, unresolved V genes account for less than half of the shortfall, and the remainder is unexplained. Within this sample are 170,000 or so clones, with 75% to 85% of them counted one time only. 5.5% to 7.5% of the sample rests with the top ten. Sequenced input: PBMCs. The receptors originated from a man aged 30 to 39 in good health and CMV-seropositive.

The chain recombines TRBV5-1 with TRBJ2-7; 11 bases fit TRBD2. This CDR3 spans 15 amino acids. With 0 bases clipped from V and 2 bases from J, the junction kept 1 base outside the gene matches. The germline gives CDR1 SGHRS, CDR2 YFSETQ. Here the CDR3 DNA reads TGCGCCAGCAGCTTGGAGACTAGCGGGACCTACGAGCAGTACTTC. Translating it yields CASSLETSGTYEQYF.

A note on this clone: The junction departs from the called germline gene at one end, perhaps through a read error. For the CDR3, the DNA is TGTTCCAGCAGTACGGGAAGGGGGAGCAATCAGCCCCAGCATTTT. Amino acid sequence: CSSSTGRGSNQPQHF. The rearrangement uses TRBV7-9 and TRBJ1-5; weak D call: TRBD1 (6 bases). Germline assignment: CDR1 SEHNR and CDR2 FQNEAQ (reference sequence). The CDR3 has 15 residues.

This chain links TRBV5-6 with TRBJ2-1, with a tentative D call TRBD2 (7 bases). This CDR3 comprises 15 residues. CDR1 is SGHDT, CDR2 YYEEEE, per germline. The germline V and J ends were trimmed by 1 base and 8 bases, with 16 bases remaining between them. The DNA of the CDR3 is TGTGCCAGCAGCTTGAGGGGGGGGTTTCTTGATGAGCAGTTCTTC. This translates into CASSLRGGFLDEQFF. The full variable domain, completed using reference TRBV5-6 and TRBJ2-1, is DAGVTQSPTHLIKTRGQQVTLRCSPKSGHDTVSWYQQALGQGPQFIFQYYEEEERQRGNFPDRFSGHQFPNYSSELNVNALLLGDSALYLCASSLRGGFLDEQFFGPGTRLTVL.

As concerns this clone: Compared with germline, one end of the junction differs, possibly owing to a read error. This chain connects TRBV7-9 to TRBJ2-5, with 8 bases aligning to TRBD2. CDR1 and CDR2 (germline): SEHNR, FQNEAQ (reference sequence). The CDR3 length is 17 residues. The CDR3 loop is CSSTPGKAGTREETQYF. DNA of the CDR3: TGTTCCAGCACGCCTGGAAAAGCTGGGACTAGAGAAGAGACCCAGTACTTC.

Turning to this clone: This sample also contains other DNA sequences that code for the same CDR3. The chain couples TRBV11-3 to TRBJ2-3; maybe TRBD2 (6 bases). The CDR3 contains 13 residues. V was cut by 3 bases and J by 4 bases, with 8 bases left in between. Germline-derived CDR1 and CDR2 are SGHNT and YENEEA. This CDR3 is CASSFGGPDTQYF. In DNA, the CDR3 is TGTGCCAGCAGCTTCGGAGGGCCAGATACGCAGTATTTT.

The chain joins TRBV5-6 to TRBJ2-3; 11 nucleotides agree with TRBD2. The CDR3 length is 15 residues. Germline V gene sequence: CDR1 SGHDT, CDR2 YYEEEE. With 4 bases clipped from V and 3 bases from J, the junction kept 4 bases outside the gene matches. The CDR3 DNA is TGTGCCAGCAGCGGAACTAGCGGGAGTACAGATACGCAGTATTTT. As protein: CASSGTSGSTDTQYF.

V usage is TRBV7-2 and J usage is TRBJ2-5; D might be TRBD2 (5 bases). CDR1 SGHTA and CDR2 FQGNSA come from the germline V gene. The CDR3 totals 15 residues. V lost 0 bases, J lost 5 bases, and 13 bases lay in between. The CDR3 is CASSLAQTRRETQYF. The CDR3, as DNA: TGTGCCAGCAGCTTAGCCCAAACTAGGAGGGAGACCCAGTACTTC.

The chain is built from TRBV9 and TRBJ1-1; no firm D call. The CDR3 totals 14 residues. Germline V gives CDR1 SGDLS, CDR2 YYNGEE. Trimming stripped 4 bases from V and 1 base from J, with 11 bases between. Here the CDR3 reads CASSQRATNTEAFF. The DNA of the CDR3 is TGTGCCAGCAGCCAACGAGCCACGAACACTGAAGCTTTCTTT.

The chain employs TRBV12-5 and TRBJ2-3; possible D gene TRBD2, 7 bases. The V and J ends lost 0 bases and 4 bases respectively, with 14 bases between them. Germline values: CDR1 LGHNT, CDR2 FRNRAP. This CDR3 is 16 amino acids long. CDR3 sequence reads: CASGLVTGGEADTQYF. Written as DNA, the CDR3 is TGTGCTAGTGGTTTGGTCACGGGGGGCGAAGCAGATACGCAGTATTTT.

This rearrangement joins TRBV10-1 to TRBJ2-3; no firm D call. V was clipped by 0 bases and J by 2 bases, with 9 bases between them. Germline V gene data show CDR1 as WNHNN and CDR2 as SYGVQD (reference sequence). The CDR3 has 15 amino acids. Here the CDR3 DNA reads TGCGCCAGCAGTGAGTCGGTACAGACCACAGATACGCAGTATTTT. This codes for CASSESVQTTDTQYF.

This clone was seen just once. As DNA, the CDR3 is TGTGCCAGCAGCTTACCTGACGCGGATTCCTACAATGAGCAGTTCTTC. Translated: CASSLPDADSYNEQFF. The J gene is TRBJ2-1, the V gene TRBV7-9; D gene unclear. The CDR3 length is 16 residues. Trimming took 2 bases from V and 1 from J, leaving 12 bases between them. Per the germline V gene, CDR1 is SEHNR and CDR2 is FQNEAQ (reference sequence). Combining the CDR3 with reference TRBV7-9 and TRBJ2-1 gives the whole variable domain DTGVSQNPRHKITKRGQNVTFRCDPISEHNRLYWYRQTLGQGPEFLTYFQNEAQLEKSRLLSDRFSAERPKGSFSTLEIQRTEQGDSAMYLCASSLPDADSYNEQFFGPGTRLTVL.

This clone showed up just a few times. The chain links TRBV20-1 to TRBJ1-2; D remains ambiguous. There are 11 residues in the CDR3. Trimming took off 5 bases at V and 8 bases at J, with 12 bases between the two ends. CDR1 and CDR2 from the germline V gene are DFQATT and SNEGSKA (reference sequence). The DNA of the CDR3 is TGCAGTGCTGTGGCCTCTGTGGGCTACACCTTC. It is translated as CSAVASVGYTF.

The chain uses TRBV19 and TRBJ2-7; 9 bases fit TRBD1. Looked up from germline, CDR1 is LNHDA and CDR2 is SQIVND (reference sequence). The CDR3 extends over 15 amino acids. The V and J ends lost 5 bases and 1 base, in that order; junction bases with no gene match: 6. The CDR3 is CASSQGQGGSYEQYF. The CDR3, as DNA: TGTGCCAGTAGTCAGGGACAGGGAGGTTCCTACGAGCAGTACTTC.

The chain couples TRBV6-6 to TRBJ1-4; no definite D call. The V end was cut by 0 bases, the J end by 8 bases, with 16 bases between. This CDR3 spans 16 amino acids. CDR1 and CDR2 from the germline V gene are MNHNY and SVGAGI (reference sequence). The CDR3 DNA reads TGTGCCAGCAGTTACTCGAGAGGGAAGGGAGGGGAAAAACTGTTTTTT. Residues: CASSYSRGKGGEKLFF.

The chain recombines TRBV6-1 with TRBJ1-1; D not certain. This CDR3 spans 15 amino acids. With 5 bases removed from V and 6 bases from J, the gap between germline ends came to 19 bases. Germline V gives CDR1 MNHNS, CDR2 SASEGT. CDR3 in amino acids: CASSQMWEGRAEAFF. The CDR3 DNA reads TGTGCCAGCAGTCAGATGTGGGAGGGAAGGGCTGAAGCTTTCTTT.

V is TRBV5-4 and J is TRBJ1-2, with D maybe TRBD1 (6 bases). The length of the CDR3 is 14 residues. The germline V gene has CDR1 SGHNT and CDR2 YYREEE (reference sequence). V lost 0 bases to trimming and J lost 3 bases, with 9 bases between them. CDR3: CASSLDRDDYGYTF. The CDR3 DNA sequence: TGTGCCAGCAGCTTGGACAGGGATGACTATGGCTACACCTTC. The whole variable domain, filled in from reference TRBV5-4 and TRBJ1-2, reads ETGVTQSPTHLIKTRGQQVTLRCSSQSGHNTVSWYQQALGQGPQFIFQYYREEENGRGNFPPRFSGLQFPNYSSELNVNALELDDSALYLCASSLDRDDYGYTFGSGTRLTVV.

This clone was seen only once. V and J are TRBV13 and TRBJ2-7; 10 bases match TRBD1. Trimming at V came to 5 bases and at J to 3 bases, leaving 13 bases not matched to a gene. CDR3 size: 17 residues. The germline V gene encodes CDR1 PRHDT and CDR2 FYEKMQ (reference sequence). The CDR3 sequence: CASSGIGQGVLFYEQYF. In DNA, the CDR3 is TGTGCCAGCAGCGGAATAGGACAGGGGGTTCTCTTCTACGAGCAGTACTTC.

The chain employs TRBV7-9 and TRBJ2-2; unclear D gene. CDR1 is SEHNR, CDR2 FQNEAQ, per germline (reference sequence). V lost 2 bases to trimming and J lost 1 base, with 8 bases between them. The CDR3 has 15 amino acids. The CDR3 bases are TGTGCCAGCAGCTTAATTTCAGGGAACACCGGGGAGCTGTTTTTT. Amino acid sequence: CASSLISGNTGELFF.

The chain is built from TRBV6-5 and TRBJ1-2, with D hard to call. This CDR3 region has 13 residues. Germline V gives CDR1 MNHEY, CDR2 SVGAGI. V shed 6 bases and J shed 4 bases, with 12 bases lying between them. The CDR3 coding sequence is TGTGCCAGCAGCAACGAGGTTACCTATGGCTACACCTTC. Translated: CASSNEVTYGYTF.

The chain has TRBV6-4 and TRBJ2-1; no clear D. V lost 0 bases and J lost 5, with 11 bases in between. CDR3 size: 15 residues. CDR1 and CDR2 from the germline V gene are MRHNA and SNTAGT. The CDR3 bases are TGTGCCAGCAGTGACTCGTGGTCTGGAGACAATGAGCAGTTCTTC. The encoded protein is CASSDSWSGDNEQFF.

V usage is TRBV6-1 and J usage is TRBJ1-6; the D gene is possibly TRBD1 (6 bases). This CDR3 is built from 17 residues. Germline lookup yields CDR1 MNHNS and CDR2 SASEGT. The V end lost 0 bases, the J end lost 9 bases, and 18 bases lay between the germline ends. In nucleotides, the CDR3 is TGTGCCAGCAGTGAAGCGAACAGGGCGGTAATCGGTTCACCCCTCCACTTT. This gives the protein CASSEANRAVIGSPLHF.

Worth noting for this clone: Because it lacks the conserved phenylalanine or tryptophan at the end, this CDR3 is likely a read error. This chain connects TRBV5-4 to TRBJ1-2; D is perhaps TRBD1 (5 bases). This CDR3 comprises 14 residues. Trimming stripped 4 bases from V and 0 bases from J, with 10 bases between. Germline values: CDR1 SGHNT, CDR2 YYREEE (reference sequence). The CDR3 reads CASSLAGANYGYTL. CDR3 coding DNA: TGTGCCAGCAGCCTCGCGGGGGCTAACTATGGCTACACCCTC.

V gene TRBV6-5 combines with J gene TRBJ2-7; TRBD1 aligns across 8 bases. V lost 0 bases and J lost 3; bases outside the gene matches: 1. Germline CDR1 MNHEY, CDR2 SVGAGI. The CDR3 length is 14 residues. The CDR3 region has the DNA TGTGCCAGCAGTTACTCCGGACAGGGCTACGAGCAGTACTTC. Translating gives CASSYSGQGYEQYF.

The genes are TRBV19 and TRBJ2-3, with TRBD2 matching 10 bases. V lost 4 bases to trimming and J lost 0 bases; unmatched junction nucleotides: 1. The CDR3 spans 15 residues. Germline values: CDR1 LNHDA, CDR2 SQIVND (reference sequence). CDR3 nucleotides: TGTGCCAGTAGTAAGACTAGCGGGAGCACAGATACGCAGTATTTT. Its translation: CASSKTSGSTDTQYF.

CDR3 coding DNA: TGTGCCATCAGGAGAGACAGGGTTACAACCGGGGAGCTGTTTTTT. This encodes CAIRRDRVTTGELFF. This chain connects TRBV10-3 to TRBJ2-2; 7 bases fit TRBD1. This CDR3 region has 15 residues. Germline lookup yields CDR1 ENHRY and CDR2 SYGVKD. J was trimmed by 5 bases and V by 6 bases; bases with no gene match: 9.

The chain links TRBV25-1 to TRBJ1-4, with TRBD1 as a possible D gene (5 bases). V dropped 3 bases and J dropped 8 bases, with 16 bases sitting between them. CDR3 size: 15 residues. The germline V gene encodes CDR1 MGHDK and CDR2 SYGVNS. The CDR3, as DNA: TGTGCCAGCAGTGACCTTAGGACGCCAGGGGAAAAACTGTTTTTT. It codes for CASSDLRTPGEKLFF. The entire variable domain, with the rest obtained from reference TRBV25-1 and TRBJ1-4, is as follows: EADIYQTPRYLVIGTGKKITLECSQTMGHDKMYWYQQDPGMELHLIHYSYGVNSTEKGDLSSESTVSRIRTEHFPLTLESARPSHTSQYLCASSDLRTPGEKLFFGSGTQLSVL.

This clone has a single count. The chain links TRBV6-6 to TRBJ2-7; the match to TRBD2 covers 10 bases. This CDR3 region has 16 residues. The V gene end was trimmed by 0 bases and the J gene end by 2 bases; junction bases not matched to a gene: 4. Germline V CDR1 and CDR2: MNHNY, SVGAGI (reference sequence). CDR3 sequence reads: CASSYSPSGRAYEQYF. DNA of the CDR3: TGTGCCAGCAGTTACTCTCCAAGCGGGAGGGCCTACGAGCAGTACTTC.

The rearrangement links TRBV27 to TRBJ2-5; 9 bases agree with TRBD1. The germline CDR1 and CDR2 sequences are MNHEY and SMNVEV (reference sequence). J lost 1 base, V lost 4 bases, and 7 bases had no gene match. CDR3 length: 16 amino acids. CDR3 sequence reads: CASSSPRGQGQETQYF. The CDR3, as DNA: TGTGCCAGCAGTTCCCCCCGGGGACAGGGCCAAGAGACCCAGTACTTC.